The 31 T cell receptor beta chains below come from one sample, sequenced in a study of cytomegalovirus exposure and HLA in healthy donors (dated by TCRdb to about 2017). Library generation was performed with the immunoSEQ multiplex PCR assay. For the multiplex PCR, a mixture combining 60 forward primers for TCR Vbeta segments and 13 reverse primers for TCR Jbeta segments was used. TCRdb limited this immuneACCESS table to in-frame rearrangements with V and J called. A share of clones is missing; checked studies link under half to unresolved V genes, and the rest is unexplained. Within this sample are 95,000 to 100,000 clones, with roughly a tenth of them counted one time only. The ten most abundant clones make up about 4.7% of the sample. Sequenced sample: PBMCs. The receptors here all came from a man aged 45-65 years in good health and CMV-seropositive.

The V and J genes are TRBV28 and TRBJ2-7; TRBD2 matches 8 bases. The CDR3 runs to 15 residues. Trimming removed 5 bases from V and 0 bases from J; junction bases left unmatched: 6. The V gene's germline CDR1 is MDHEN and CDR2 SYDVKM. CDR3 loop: CASSPGLALSYEQYF. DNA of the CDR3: TGTGCCAGCAGTCCCGGACTAGCCCTCTCCTACGAGCAGTACTTC.

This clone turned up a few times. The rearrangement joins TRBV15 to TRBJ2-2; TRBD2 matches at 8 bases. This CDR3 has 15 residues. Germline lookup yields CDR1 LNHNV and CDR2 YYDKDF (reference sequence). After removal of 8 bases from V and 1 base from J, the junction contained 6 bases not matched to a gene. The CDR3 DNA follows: TGTGCCACCGGGGAGCGGGAGAAGAACACCGGGGAGCTGTTTTTT. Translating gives CATGEREKNTGELFF.

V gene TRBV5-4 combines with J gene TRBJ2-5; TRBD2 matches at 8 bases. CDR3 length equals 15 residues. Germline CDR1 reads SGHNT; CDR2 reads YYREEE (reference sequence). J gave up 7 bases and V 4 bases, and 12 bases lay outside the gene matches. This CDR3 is CASSEPGLGGGTQYF. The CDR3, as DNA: TGTGCCAGCAGCGAACCGGGACTAGGGGGGGGGACCCAGTACTTC.

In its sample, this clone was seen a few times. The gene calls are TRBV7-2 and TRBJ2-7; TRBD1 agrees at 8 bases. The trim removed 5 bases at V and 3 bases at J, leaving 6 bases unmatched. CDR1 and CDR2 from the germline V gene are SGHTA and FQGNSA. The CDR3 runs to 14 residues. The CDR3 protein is CASSPRDRSYEQYF. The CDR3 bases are TGTGCCAGCAGCCCCCGGGACAGGAGCTACGAGCAGTACTTC.

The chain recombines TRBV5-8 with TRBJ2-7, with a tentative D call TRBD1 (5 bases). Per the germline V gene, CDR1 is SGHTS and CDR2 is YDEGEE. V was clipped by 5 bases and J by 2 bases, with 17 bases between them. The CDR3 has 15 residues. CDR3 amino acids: CASSIGQARPYEQYF. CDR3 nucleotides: TGTGCCAGCAGTATTGGACAAGCAAGACCCTACGAGCAGTACTTC. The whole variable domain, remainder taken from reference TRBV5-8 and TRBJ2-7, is EAGVTQSPTHLIKTRGQQATLRCSPISGHTSVYWYQQALGLGLQFLLWYDEGEERNRGNFPPRFSGRQFPNYSSELNVNALELEDSALYLCASSIGQARPYEQYFGPGTRLTVT.

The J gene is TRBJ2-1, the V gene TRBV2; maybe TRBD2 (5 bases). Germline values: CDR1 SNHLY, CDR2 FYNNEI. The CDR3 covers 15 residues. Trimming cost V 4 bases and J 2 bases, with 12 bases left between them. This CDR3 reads CASSAAGGPYNEQFF. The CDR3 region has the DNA TGTGCCAGCAGTGCGGCGGGTGGCCCCTACAATGAGCAGTTCTTC.

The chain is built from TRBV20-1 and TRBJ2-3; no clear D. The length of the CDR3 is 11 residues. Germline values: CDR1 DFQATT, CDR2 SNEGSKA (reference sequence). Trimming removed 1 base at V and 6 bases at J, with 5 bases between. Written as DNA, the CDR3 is TGCAGTGCTAGAGCCCGGGATACGCAGTATTTT. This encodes CSARARDTQYF.

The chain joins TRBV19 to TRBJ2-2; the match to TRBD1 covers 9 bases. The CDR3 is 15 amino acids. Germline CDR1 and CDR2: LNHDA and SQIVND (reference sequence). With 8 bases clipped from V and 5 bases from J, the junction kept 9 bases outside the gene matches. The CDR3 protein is CASDAGQGWTGELFF. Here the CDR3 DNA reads TGTGCCAGTGATGCTGGACAGGGGTGGACCGGGGAGCTGTTTTTT.

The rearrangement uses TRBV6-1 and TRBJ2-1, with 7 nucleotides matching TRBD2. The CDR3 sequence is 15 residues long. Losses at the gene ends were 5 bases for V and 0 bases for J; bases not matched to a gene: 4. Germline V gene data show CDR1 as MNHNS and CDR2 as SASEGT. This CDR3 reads CASSKTSPSYNEQFF. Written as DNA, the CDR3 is TGTGCCAGCAGTAAGACTAGCCCCTCCTACAATGAGCAGTTCTTC.

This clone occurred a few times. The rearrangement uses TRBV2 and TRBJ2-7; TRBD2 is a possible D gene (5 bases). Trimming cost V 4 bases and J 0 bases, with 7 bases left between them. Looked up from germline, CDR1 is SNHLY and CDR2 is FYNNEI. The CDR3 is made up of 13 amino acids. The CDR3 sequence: CASSVRGSYEQYF. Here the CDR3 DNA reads TGTGCCAGCAGTGTCCGGGGCTCCTACGAGCAGTACTTC.

The CDR3 protein is CASSFGQGREQYF. CDR3 bases: TGTGCCAGCAGCTTCGGACAGGGCCGAGAGCAGTACTTC. This rearrangement joins TRBV5-4 to TRBJ2-7, with 8 positions matching TRBD1. Trimming took 2 bases from V and 7 from J; bases not matched to a gene: 5. The CDR3 loop spans 13 amino acids. Germline V gene lookup returns CDR1 SGHNT and CDR2 YYREEE (reference sequence). Together with reference TRBV5-4 and TRBJ2-7, the CDR3 gives the full variable domain: ETGVTQSPTHLIKTRGQQVTLRCSSQSGHNTVSWYQQALGQGPQFIFQYYREEENGRGNFPPRFSGLQFPNYSSELNVNALELDDSALYLCASSFGQGREQYFGPGTRLTVT.

The DNA of the CDR3 is TGTGCCAGCAGCTTATACGGGACTAGCGGCGACAATGAGCAGTTCTTC. Translation gives CASSLYGTSGDNEQFF. This rearrangement joins TRBV7-8 to TRBJ2-1, with 11 bases matching TRBD2. This CDR3 is 16 amino acids long. Germline CDR1 SGHVS, CDR2 FQNEAQ. V dropped 2 bases and J dropped 5; count of bases not matched to a gene: 5.

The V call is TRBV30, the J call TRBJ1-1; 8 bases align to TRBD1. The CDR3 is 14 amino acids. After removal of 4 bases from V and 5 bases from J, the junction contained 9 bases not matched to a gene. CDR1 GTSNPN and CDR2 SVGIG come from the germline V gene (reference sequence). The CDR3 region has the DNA TGTGCCTGGACCCCTTTGGACAGGGTAACTGAAGCTTTCTTT. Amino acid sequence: CAWTPLDRVTEAFF.

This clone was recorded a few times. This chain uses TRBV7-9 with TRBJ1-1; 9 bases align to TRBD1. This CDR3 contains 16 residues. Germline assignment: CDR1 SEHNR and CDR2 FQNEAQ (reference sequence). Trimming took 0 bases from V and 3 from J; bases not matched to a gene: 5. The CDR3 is CASSLAGQGLYTEAFF. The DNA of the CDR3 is TGTGCCAGCAGCTTAGCCGGACAGGGGCTATACACTGAAGCTTTCTTT. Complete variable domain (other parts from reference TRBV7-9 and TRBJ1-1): DTGVSQNPRHKITKRGQNVTFRCDPISEHNRLYWYRQTLGQGPEFLTYFQNEAQLEKSRLLSDRFSAERPKGSFSTLEIQRTEQGDSAMYLCASSLAGQGLYTEAFFGQGTRLTVV.

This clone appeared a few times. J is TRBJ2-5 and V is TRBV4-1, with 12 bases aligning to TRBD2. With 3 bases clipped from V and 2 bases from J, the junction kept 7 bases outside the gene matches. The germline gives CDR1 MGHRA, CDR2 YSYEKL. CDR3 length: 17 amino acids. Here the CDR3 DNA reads TGCGCCAGCAGCCAGACCCCTAGCGGGAGGGTTCAAGAGACCCAGTACTTC. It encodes CASSQTPSGRVQETQYF.

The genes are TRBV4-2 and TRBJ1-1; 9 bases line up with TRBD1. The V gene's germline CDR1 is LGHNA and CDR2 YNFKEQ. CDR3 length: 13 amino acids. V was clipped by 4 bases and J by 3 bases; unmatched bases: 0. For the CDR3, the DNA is TGTGCCAGCAGCCGGGACAGGGACACTGAAGCTTTCTTT. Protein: CASSRDRDTEAFF.

The DNA for the CDR3 is TGTGCCAGCAGCCAAGATATGACAGGGTGGGAAAAACTGTTTTTT. It translates to CASSQDMTGWEKLFF. The chain joins TRBV4-2 to TRBJ1-4; 7 positions agree with TRBD1. CDR3 length: 15 amino acids. Germline V CDR1 and CDR2: LGHNA, YNFKEQ. V gave up 0 bases and J gave up 8 bases; unmatched junction bases: 6.

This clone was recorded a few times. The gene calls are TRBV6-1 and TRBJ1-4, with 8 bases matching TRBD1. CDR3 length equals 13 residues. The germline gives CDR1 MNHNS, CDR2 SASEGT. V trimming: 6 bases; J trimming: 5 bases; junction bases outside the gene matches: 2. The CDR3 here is CASRRDRNEKLFF. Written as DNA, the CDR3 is TGTGCCAGCAGGCGGGACAGGAATGAAAAACTGTTTTTT.

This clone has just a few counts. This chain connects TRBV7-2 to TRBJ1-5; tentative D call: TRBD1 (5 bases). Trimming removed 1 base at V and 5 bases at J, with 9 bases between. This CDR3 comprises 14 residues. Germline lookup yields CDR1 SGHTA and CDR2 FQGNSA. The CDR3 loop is CASSLVDTYQPQHF. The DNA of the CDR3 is TGTGCCAGCAGCTTAGTGGACACCTATCAGCCCCAGCATTTT.

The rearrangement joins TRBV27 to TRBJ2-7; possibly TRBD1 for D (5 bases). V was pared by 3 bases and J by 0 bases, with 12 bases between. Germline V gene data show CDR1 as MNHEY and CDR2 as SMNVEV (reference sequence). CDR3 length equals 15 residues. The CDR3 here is CASSLVGDSSYEQYF. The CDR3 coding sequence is TGTGCCAGCAGTTTGGTAGGGGATAGCTCCTACGAGCAGTACTTC.

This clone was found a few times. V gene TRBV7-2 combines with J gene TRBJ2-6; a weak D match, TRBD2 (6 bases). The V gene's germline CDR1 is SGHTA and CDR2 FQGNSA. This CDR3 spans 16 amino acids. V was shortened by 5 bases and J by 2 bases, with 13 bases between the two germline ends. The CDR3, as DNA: TGTGCCAGCAGCCAATTCGGGGGTCCTGGGGCCAACGTCCTGACTTTC. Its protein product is CASSQFGGPGANVLTF. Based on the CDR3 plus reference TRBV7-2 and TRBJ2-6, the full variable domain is GAGVSQSPSNKVTEKGKDVELRCDPISGHTALYWYRQSLGQGLEFLIYFQGNSAPDKSGLPSDRFSAERTGGSVSTLTIQRTQQEDSAVYLCASSQFGGPGANVLTFGAGSRLTVL.

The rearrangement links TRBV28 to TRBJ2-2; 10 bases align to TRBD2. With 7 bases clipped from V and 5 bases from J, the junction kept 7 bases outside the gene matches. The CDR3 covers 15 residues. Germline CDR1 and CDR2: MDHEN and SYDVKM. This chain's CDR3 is CASMGLAGETGELFF. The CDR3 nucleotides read TGTGCCAGCATGGGGCTAGCGGGAGAGACCGGGGAGCTGTTTTTT. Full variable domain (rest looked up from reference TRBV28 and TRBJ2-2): DVKVTQSSRYLVKRTGEKVFLECVQDMDHENMFWYRQDPGLGLRLIYFSYDVKMKEKGDIPEGYSVSREKKERFSLILESASTNQTSMYLCASMGLAGETGELFFGEGSRLTVL.

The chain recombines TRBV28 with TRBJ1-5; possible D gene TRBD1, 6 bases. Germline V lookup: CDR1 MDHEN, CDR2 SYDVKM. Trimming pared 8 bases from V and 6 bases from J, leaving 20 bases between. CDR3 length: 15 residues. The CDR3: CASGQDSRGTQPQHF. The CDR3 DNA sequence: TGTGCCAGCGGCCAGGACAGTAGGGGGACTCAGCCCCAGCATTTT.

This CDR3 reads CASRPHRDTWASEQYF. The CDR3 region has the DNA TGTGCCAGCAGGCCTCACCGGGACACTTGGGCCTCCGAGCAGTACTTC. The gene calls are TRBV28 and TRBJ2-7, with D possibly TRBD1 on 6 matching bases. The CDR3 runs to 16 residues. V was shortened by 6 bases and J by 6 bases, with 24 bases between the two germline ends. CDR1 is MDHEN and CDR2 is SYDVKM in the germline V gene.

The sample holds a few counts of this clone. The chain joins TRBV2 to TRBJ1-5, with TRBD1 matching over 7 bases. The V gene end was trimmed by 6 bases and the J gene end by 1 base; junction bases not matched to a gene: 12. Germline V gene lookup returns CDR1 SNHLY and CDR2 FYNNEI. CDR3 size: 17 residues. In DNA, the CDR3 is TGTGCCAGCAGCCATCTGACAGGGAGCAAAAGCAATCAGCCCCAGCATTTT. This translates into CASSHLTGSKSNQPQHF.

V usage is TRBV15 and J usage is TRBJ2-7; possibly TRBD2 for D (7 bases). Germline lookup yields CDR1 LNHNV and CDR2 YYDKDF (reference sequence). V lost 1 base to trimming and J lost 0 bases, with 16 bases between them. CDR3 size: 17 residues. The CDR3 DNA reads TGTGCCACCAGCAGAGGCGGGGGCAGGGGTAGCTCCTACGAGCAGTACTTC. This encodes CATSRGGGRGSSYEQYF.

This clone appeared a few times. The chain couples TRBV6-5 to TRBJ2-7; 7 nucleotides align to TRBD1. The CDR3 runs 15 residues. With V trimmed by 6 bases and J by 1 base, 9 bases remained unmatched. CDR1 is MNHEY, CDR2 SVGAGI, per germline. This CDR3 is CASSFRDRSSYEQYF. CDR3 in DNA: TGTGCCAGCAGCTTCCGGGACAGATCTTCCTACGAGCAGTACTTC.

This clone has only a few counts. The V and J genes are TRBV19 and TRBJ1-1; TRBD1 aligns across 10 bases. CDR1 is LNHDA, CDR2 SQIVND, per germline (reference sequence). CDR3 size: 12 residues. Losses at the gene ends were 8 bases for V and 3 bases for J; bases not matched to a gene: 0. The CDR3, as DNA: TGTGCCAGTGGACAGGGGGACACTGAAGCTTTCTTT. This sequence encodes CASGQGDTEAFF.

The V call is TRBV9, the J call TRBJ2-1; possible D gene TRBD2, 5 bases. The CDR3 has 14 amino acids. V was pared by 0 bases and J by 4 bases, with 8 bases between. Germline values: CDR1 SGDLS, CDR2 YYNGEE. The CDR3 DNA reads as TGTGCCAGCAGCGTAGGGACGGGGTACAATGAGCAGTTCTTC. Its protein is CASSVGTGYNEQFF.

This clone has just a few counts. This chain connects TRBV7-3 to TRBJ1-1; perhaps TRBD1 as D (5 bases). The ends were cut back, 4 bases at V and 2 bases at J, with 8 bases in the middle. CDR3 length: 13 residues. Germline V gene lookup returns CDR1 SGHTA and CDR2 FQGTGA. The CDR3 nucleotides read TGTGCCAGCAGCTCAGGGTTAAACACTGAAGCTTTCTTT. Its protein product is CASSSGLNTEAFF.

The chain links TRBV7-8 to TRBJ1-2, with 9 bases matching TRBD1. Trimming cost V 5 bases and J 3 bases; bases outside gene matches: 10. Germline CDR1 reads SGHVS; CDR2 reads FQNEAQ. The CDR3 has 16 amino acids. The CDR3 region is CASSAQDRGYDYGYTF. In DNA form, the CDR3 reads TGTGCCAGCAGCGCCCAGGACAGGGGATACGACTATGGCTACACCTTC.